This T cell receptor (beta chain) was found in a study of radiotherapy plus CTLA-4 blockade in lung cancer. The overall study: Among all patients, about 19% showed objective responses, while 30% to 35% had disease control.

Study conclusions and caveats: Early blood T cell clone changes and increased post-radiation serum interferon-beta were reportedly the strongest response predictors. Expansion of tumor-derived TCR clones was observed in blood after radiotherapy plus ipilimumab.

Sequencing used immunoSEQ multiplex PCR; TCRdb keeps in-frame clones, though not all of them. The table lists some 110,000 clones, about 77% of them singletons. With V trimmed by 1 base and J by 5 bases, 4 bases remained unmatched. In germline, CDR1 is SGHRS, CDR2 YFSETQ. The CDR3 covers 14 residues. About this clone itself: The antigen remains undetermined.

It was focal radiation plus CTLA-4 blockade with ipilimumab that patients with chemo-refractory metastatic non-small-cell lung cancer received. This clonotype was obtained from a human donor with non-small cell lung cancer who had a partial response to radiotherapy plus ipilimumab. The rearrangement uses TRBV5-1 and TRBJ2-5, with 8 nucleotides matching TRBD1. This specimen consisted of peripheral blood, obtained from a patient treated with radiotherapy plus ipilimumab. CDR3 DNA: TGCGCCAGCAGCTTGCTTGGACAGGGTGAGACCCAGTACTTC. This encodes CASSLLGQGETQYF.